Sequencing of this T cell receptor beta chain was carried out in a study of patients and donors after allogeneic stem cell transplantation. Via MiXCR, TCRdb re-called the RT-PCR reads, giving one row per CDR3 protein. The profile shows 900,000 to 1,000,000 distinct CDR3 sequences, 18% of them singletons. This clonotype was seen a handful of times. The clonotype originates from a human donor who was either an allogeneic HSCT recipient or a stem cell or donor lymphocyte infusion donor (not recorded which). It is not recorded whose cells these are; they may come from a transplant donor. Sequenced: blood, either unsorted or a sorted T cell fraction (not recorded which).

The CDR3 spells CASSLDHAGGNEQFF. The CDR3 DNA is TGTGCCAGCAGCTTAGATCACGCGGGAGGCAATGAGCAGTTCTTC. The chain employs TRBV11-2 and TRBJ2-1, with TRBD2 identical over 8 bases. This CDR3 contains 15 residues. Losses at the gene ends were 0 bases for V and 6 bases for J; bases not matched to a gene: 4. CDR1 SGHAT and CDR2 FQNNGV come from the germline V gene.